What follows are 13 T cell receptor beta chains derived from one specimen sequenced in a study of PD-1 blockade in classical Hodgkin lymphoma. Regarding time point: cycle 4 day 1 (C4D1), after more than 5 weeks of nivolumab. Each patient's relapse followed autologous stem cell transplantation, and brentuximab vedotin exposure varied. Isolated CD8+ T cells were derived from thawed PBMCs through magnetic negative selection. The assay was immunoSEQ multiplex PCR, and TCRdb's table has in-frame clones only and misses some. The profile shows some 8,800 clones, around 83% of them singletons. Sequenced material: CD8+ T cells from blood, taken before the fourth cycle of nivolumab. The origin of the receptors is a human donor with classical Hodgkin lymphoma.

This clone has only a few counts. The V call is TRBV5-1, the J call TRBJ1-1; maybe TRBD1 (6 bases). The V gene lost 0 bases and the J gene lost 6 bases, with 15 bases spanning the gap. CDR1 and CDR2 (germline): SGHRS, YFSETQ. CDR3 length: 15 amino acids. The CDR3 DNA follows: TGCGCCAGCAGCTTGGATGAAACAGGGTTTCCTGAAGCTTTCTTT. The encoded protein is CASSLDETGFPEAFF. The full variable domain, in which reference TRBV5-1 and TRBJ1-1 provide the parts outside the CDR3, is KAGVTQTPRYLIKTRGQQVTLSCSPISGHRSVSWYQQTPGQGLQFLFEYFSETQRNKGNFPGRFSGRQFSNSRSEMNVSTLELGDSALYLCASSLDETGFPEAFFGQGTRLTVV.

The chain joins TRBV2 to TRBJ1-2; the match to TRBD1 covers 7 bases. The CDR3 has 13 amino acids. Losses at the gene ends were 7 bases for V and 1 base for J; bases not matched to a gene: 3. Germline CDR1 SNHLY, CDR2 FYNNEI. The CDR3 is CASTGTDNYGYTF. The DNA for the CDR3 is TGTGCCAGCACCGGGACAGATAACTATGGCTACACCTTC.

The rearrangement links TRBV5-4 to TRBJ1-6; no definite D call. Germline CDR1 SGHNT, CDR2 YYREEE (reference sequence). Trimming took 1 base from V and 9 from J, leaving 20 bases between them. The CDR3 is made up of 17 amino acids. In DNA, the CDR3 is TGTGCCAGCAGCTTGACAGTTAGAAGCCCCTTGTCTTCACCCCTCCACTTT. It is translated as CASSLTVRSPLSSPLHF.

The chain employs TRBV7-6 and TRBJ1-1, with D unresolved. The V end lost 4 bases, the J end lost 1 base, and 1 base lay between the germline ends. The V gene's germline CDR1 is SGHVS and CDR2 FNYEAQ. CDR3 length: 11 amino acids. In nucleotides, the CDR3 is TGTGCCAGCAGCTCGAACACTGAAGCTTTCTTT. Encoded protein: CASSSNTEAFF.

The chain carries TRBV5-6 and TRBJ2-5; weak D call: TRBD1 (5 bases). The CDR3 is made up of 14 amino acids. Trimming stripped 1 base from V and 1 base from J, with 8 bases between. The V gene's germline CDR1 is SGHDT and CDR2 YYEEEE. In DNA, the CDR3 is TGTGCCAGCAGCTTGACAGGATTCCAAGAGACCCAGTACTTC. Its protein is CASSLTGFQETQYF.

The chain employs TRBV7-6 and TRBJ2-7; 9 nucleotides align to TRBD2. From germline, CDR1 is SGHVS and CDR2 FNYEAQ. After removal of 0 bases from V and 3 bases from J, the junction contained 9 bases not matched to a gene. This CDR3 is 17 amino acids long. The CDR3 is CASSLAAGGDSFYEQYF. CDR3 nucleotide sequence: TGTGCCAGCAGCTTAGCCGCGGGGGGGGACAGCTTCTACGAGCAGTACTTC.

This chain connects TRBV7-6 to TRBJ2-3; 8 positions match TRBD2. Germline trimming cut 5 bases from V and 3 bases from J; bases unmatched to any gene: 10. There are 16 residues in the CDR3. CDR1 and CDR2 from the germline V gene are SGHVS and FNYEAQ. The CDR3 protein is CASSQSRGGGTDTQYF. The CDR3 DNA sequence: TGTGCCAGCAGCCAGAGCCGGGGGGGCGGGACAGATACGCAGTATTTT.

The V call is TRBV27, the J call TRBJ2-3, with TRBD2 identical over 9 bases. Germline loops: CDR1 MNHEY, CDR2 SMNVEV (reference sequence). V lost 0 bases and J lost 5; bases outside the gene matches: 6. This CDR3 is built from 16 residues. CDR3 DNA: TGTGCCAGCAGTTTATCGGCGGGGGGGCTTGTAGATACGCAGTATTTT. Its translation: CASSLSAGGLVDTQYF.

The chain links TRBV7-9 to TRBJ2-2; D perhaps matches TRBD1 (6 bases). Germline V gene lookup returns CDR1 SEHNR and CDR2 FQNEAQ (reference sequence). Trimming took 5 bases from V and 5 from J, leaving 12 bases between them. The CDR3 runs to 14 residues. CDR3 in DNA: TGTGCCAGCAGCCCGAAAACAGGGACCGGGGAGCTGTTTTTT. Encoded protein: CASSPKTGTGELFF.

The chain uses TRBV30 and TRBJ1-4, with a weak D call TRBD1 (5 bases). Germline V gene sequence: CDR1 GTSNPN, CDR2 SVGIG (reference sequence). The CDR3 contains 17 residues. The ends were cut back, 4 bases at V and 2 bases at J, with 20 bases in the middle. The CDR3 coding sequence is TGTGCCTGGAACTCGGGACGCCGCGGAGGGACTAATGAAAAACTGTTTTTT. Translated: CAWNSGRRGGTNEKLFF.

CDR3 region: CASSESRTDLYEQYF. The DNA for the CDR3 is TGCGCCAGCAGTGAGTCGAGGACAGACCTCTACGAGCAGTACTTC. V and J are TRBV10-2 and TRBJ2-7; tentative D call: TRBD1 (6 bases). V dropped 0 bases and J dropped 3 bases, with 12 bases sitting between them. CDR1 WSHSY and CDR2 SAAADI come from the germline V gene. This CDR3 contains 15 residues.

The chain links TRBV5-6 to TRBJ1-6; no clear D gene. The V gene lost 4 bases and the J gene lost 8 bases, with 10 bases spanning the gap. The CDR3 consists of 13 residues. Germline CDR1 SGHDT, CDR2 YYEEEE. The CDR3 spells CASSVIQDSPLHF. DNA for the CDR3: TGTGCCAGCAGCGTTATTCAGGATTCACCCCTCCACTTT.

The chain uses TRBV4-1 and TRBJ2-5; 8 nucleotides match TRBD2. Germline CDR1 and CDR2: MGHRA and YSYEKL. The CDR3 sequence is 16 residues long. The junction had 13 bases not matched to a gene; V was cut back by 5 bases and J by 5 bases. CDR3 residues: CASSSLEGTRVETQYF. In DNA, the CDR3 is TGCGCCAGCAGCTCCCTTGAGGGGACTAGGGTGGAGACCCAGTACTTC.